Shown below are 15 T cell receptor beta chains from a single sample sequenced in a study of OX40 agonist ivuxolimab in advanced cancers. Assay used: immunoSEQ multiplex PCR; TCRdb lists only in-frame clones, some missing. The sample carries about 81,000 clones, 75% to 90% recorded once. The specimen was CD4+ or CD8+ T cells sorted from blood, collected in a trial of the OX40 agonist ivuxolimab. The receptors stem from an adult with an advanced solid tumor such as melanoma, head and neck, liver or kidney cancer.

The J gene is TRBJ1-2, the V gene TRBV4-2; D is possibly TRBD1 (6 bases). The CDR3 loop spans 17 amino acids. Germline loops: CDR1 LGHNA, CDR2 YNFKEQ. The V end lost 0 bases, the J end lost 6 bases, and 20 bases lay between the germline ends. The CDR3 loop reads CASSQDGGGGRANGYTF. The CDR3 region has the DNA TGTGCCAGCAGCCAAGATGGAGGGGGGGGGAGGGCCAATGGCTACACCTTC.

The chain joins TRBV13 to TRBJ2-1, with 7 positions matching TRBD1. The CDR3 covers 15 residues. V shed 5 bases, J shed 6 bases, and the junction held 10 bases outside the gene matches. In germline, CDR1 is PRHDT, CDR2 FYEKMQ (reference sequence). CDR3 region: CASSNRDSPRNEQFF. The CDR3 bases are TGTGCCAGCAGCAACCGGGACAGCCCGCGCAATGAGCAGTTCTTC.

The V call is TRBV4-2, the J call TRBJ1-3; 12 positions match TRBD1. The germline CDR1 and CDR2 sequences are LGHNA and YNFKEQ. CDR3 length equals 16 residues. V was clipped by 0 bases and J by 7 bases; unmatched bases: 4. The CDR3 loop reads CASSQEGTGGANTIYF. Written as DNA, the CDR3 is TGTGCCAGCAGCCAAGAGGGGACAGGGGGCGCGAACACCATATATTTT.

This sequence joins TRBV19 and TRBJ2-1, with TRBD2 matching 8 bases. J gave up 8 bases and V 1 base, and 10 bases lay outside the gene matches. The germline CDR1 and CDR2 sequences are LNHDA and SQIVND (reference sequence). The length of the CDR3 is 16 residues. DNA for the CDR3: TGTGCCAGTAGTATAGGCCCGGGGGGGTCCTTTGATGAGCAGTTCTTC. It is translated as CASSIGPGGSFDEQFF.

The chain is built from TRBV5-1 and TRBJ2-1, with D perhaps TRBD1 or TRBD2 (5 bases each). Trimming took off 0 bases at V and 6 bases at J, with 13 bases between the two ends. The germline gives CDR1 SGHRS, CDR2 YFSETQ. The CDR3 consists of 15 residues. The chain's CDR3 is CASSLEAPGTNEQFF. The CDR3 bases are TGCGCCAGCAGCTTGGAAGCTCCAGGGACCAATGAGCAGTTCTTC.

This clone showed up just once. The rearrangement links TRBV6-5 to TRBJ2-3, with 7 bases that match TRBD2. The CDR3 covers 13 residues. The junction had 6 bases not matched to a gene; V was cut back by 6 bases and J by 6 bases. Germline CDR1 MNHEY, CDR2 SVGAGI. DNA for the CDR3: TGTGCCAGCAGAGCGGGACTCTGGGATACGCAGTATTTT. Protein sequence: CASRAGLWDTQYF.

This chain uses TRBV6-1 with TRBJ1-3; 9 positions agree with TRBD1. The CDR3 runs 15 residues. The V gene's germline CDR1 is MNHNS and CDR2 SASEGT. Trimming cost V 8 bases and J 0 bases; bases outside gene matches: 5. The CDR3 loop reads CASSLDRGSGNTIYF. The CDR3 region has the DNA TGTGCCAGCTCTTTGGACAGGGGCTCTGGAAACACCATATATTTT.

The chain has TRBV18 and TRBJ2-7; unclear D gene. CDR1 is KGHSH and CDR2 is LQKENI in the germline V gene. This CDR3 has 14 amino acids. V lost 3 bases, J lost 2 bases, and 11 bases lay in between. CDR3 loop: CASSPQGRPYEQYV. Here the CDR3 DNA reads TGTGCCAGCTCACCTCAAGGCAGGCCCTACGAGCAGTACGTC.

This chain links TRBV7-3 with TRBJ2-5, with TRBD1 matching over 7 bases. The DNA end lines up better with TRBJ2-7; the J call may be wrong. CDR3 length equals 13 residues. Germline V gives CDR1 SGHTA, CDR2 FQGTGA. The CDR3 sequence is CASSYDRAYEQYF. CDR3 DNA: TGTGCCAGCAGTTATGACAGGGCCTACGAGCAGTACTTC.

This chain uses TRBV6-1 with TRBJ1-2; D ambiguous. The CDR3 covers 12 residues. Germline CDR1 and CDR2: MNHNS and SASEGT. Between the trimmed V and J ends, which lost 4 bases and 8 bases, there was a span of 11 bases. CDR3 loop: CASSGRRRGYTF. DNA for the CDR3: TGTGCCAGCAGTGGCAGGCGGCGGGGCTACACCTTC.

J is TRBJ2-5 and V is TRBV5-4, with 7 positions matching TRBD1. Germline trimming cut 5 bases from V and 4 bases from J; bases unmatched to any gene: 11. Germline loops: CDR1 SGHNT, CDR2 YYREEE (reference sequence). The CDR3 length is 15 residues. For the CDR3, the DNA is TGTGCCAGCAGTTCCCCGACAGGGACGGTAGAGACCCAGTACTTC. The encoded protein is CASSSPTGTVETQYF.

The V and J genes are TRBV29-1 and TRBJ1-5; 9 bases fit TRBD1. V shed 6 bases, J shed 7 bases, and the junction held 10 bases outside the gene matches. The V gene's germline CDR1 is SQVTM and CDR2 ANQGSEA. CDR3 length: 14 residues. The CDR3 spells CSVGHRGLGQPQHF. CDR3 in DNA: TGCAGCGTCGGACACAGGGGGCTGGGGCAGCCCCAGCATTTT.

CDR3 sequence (DNA): TGTGCCAGCAGCGGGACAGGGCGTCGCACAGATACGCAGTATTTT. Protein sequence: CASSGTGRRTDTQYF. The V gene is TRBV5-4, the J gene TRBJ2-3; the match to TRBD1 covers 9 bases. This CDR3 has 15 amino acids. Germline trimming cut 4 bases from V and 1 base from J; bases unmatched to any gene: 4. CDR1 is SGHNT, CDR2 YYREEE, per germline (reference sequence).

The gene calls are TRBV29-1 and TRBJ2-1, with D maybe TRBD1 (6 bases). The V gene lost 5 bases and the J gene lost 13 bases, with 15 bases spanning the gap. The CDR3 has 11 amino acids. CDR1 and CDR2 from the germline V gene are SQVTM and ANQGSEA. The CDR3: CSVPTGTKQFF. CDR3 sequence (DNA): TGCAGCGTTCCTACCGGGACAAAACAGTTCTTC.

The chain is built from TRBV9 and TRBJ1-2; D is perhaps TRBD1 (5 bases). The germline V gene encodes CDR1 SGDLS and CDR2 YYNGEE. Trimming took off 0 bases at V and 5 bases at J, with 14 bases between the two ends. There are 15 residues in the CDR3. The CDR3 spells CASSVAQGGGYGYTF. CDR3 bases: TGTGCCAGCAGCGTAGCGCAGGGTGGAGGGTATGGCTACACCTTC.